These 11 T cell receptor beta chains were sequenced from one sample in a study of CD8 T cells in ankylosing spondylitis. Each CDR3 protein gets one entry after TCRdb re-called the 5' RACE reads with MiXCR. The sample yields roughly 100,000 distinct CDR3 sequences, approximately 25% seen once. Sequenced: synovial fluid, either unsorted or a sorted T cell fraction (not recorded which). Every receptor here comes from a male donor with ankylosing spondylitis.

The J gene is TRBJ2-2, the V gene TRBV6-2 or TRBV6-3, with D possibly TRBD1 on 6 matching bases. The V end lost 6 bases, the J end lost 3 bases, and 11 bases lay between the germline ends. The CDR3 extends over 14 amino acids. The germline CDR1 and CDR2 sequences are MNHEY and SVGEGT. The CDR3 DNA sequence: TGTGCCAGCAGGCCGGGACAATACACCGGGGAGCTGTTTTTT. This encodes CASRPGQYTGELFF.

V and J are TRBV6-1 and TRBJ1-5; D is perhaps TRBD1 (5 bases). CDR1 is MNHNS and CDR2 is SASEGT in the germline V gene. Trimming took off 0 bases at V and 5 bases at J, with 11 bases between the two ends. This CDR3 spans 15 amino acids. CDR3 protein: CASSEAGTLHQPQHF. As DNA, the CDR3 is TGTGCCAGCAGTGAAGCCGGGACCTTGCATCAGCCCCAGCATTTT.

This clonotype came up a few times. V is TRBV7-9 and J is TRBJ2-7; 7 bases agree with TRBD1. The CDR3 covers 14 residues. The V gene's germline CDR1 is SEHNR and CDR2 FQNEAQ (reference sequence). The ends lost 3 bases at V and 6 bases at J; junction bases unmatched: 8. CDR3 DNA sequence: TGTGCCAGCAGCTTTGGTCGGGACAGTCGCGAGCAGTACGTC. Amino acid sequence: CASSFGRDSREQYV.

The V gene is TRBV18, the J gene TRBJ1-1, with D unresolved. V was cut by 4 bases and J by 5 bases, with 11 bases left in between. The CDR3 runs 13 residues. Looked up from germline, CDR1 is KGHSH and CDR2 is LQKENI. CDR3 bases: TGTGCCAGCTCACTTGAGGTTAGAACTGAAGCTTTCTTT. This codes for CASSLEVRTEAFF. The entire variable domain, with the rest obtained from reference TRBV18 and TRBJ1-1, is as follows: NAGVMQNPRHLVRRRGQEARLRCSPMKGHSHVYWYRQLPEEGLKFMVYLQKENIIDESGMPKERFSAEFPKEGPSILRIQQVVRGDSAAYFCASSLEVRTEAFFGQGTRLTVV.

This clonotype has more than one count but fewer than ten. The J gene is TRBJ2-2, the V gene TRBV5-1; 8 bases line up with TRBD1. The CDR3 consists of 16 residues. The germline gives CDR1 SGHRS, CDR2 YFSETQ. J was trimmed by 2 bases and V by 4 bases; bases with no gene match: 7. CDR3 bases: TGCGCCAGCAGCCCCCAGGGGGCAGGAAACACCGGGGAGCTGTTTTTT. Encoded protein: CASSPQGAGNTGELFF.

This clonotype was detected many times. The chain is built from TRBV20-1 and TRBJ2-5; possibly TRBD2 for D (6 bases). Germline V gives CDR1 DFQATT, CDR2 SNEGSKA (reference sequence). V was clipped by 6 bases and J by 5 bases, with 22 bases between them. The CDR3 spans 15 residues. The chain's CDR3 is CSALPTGREWETQYF. CDR3 coding DNA: TGCAGTGCCCTTCCCACGGGACGGGAGTGGGAGACCCAGTACTTC.

The chain couples TRBV12-3 or TRBV12-4 to TRBJ1-1; D is possibly TRBD1 (6 bases). The ends were cut back, 4 bases at V and 10 bases at J, with 25 bases in the middle. CDR3 length: 16 amino acids. The CDR3 here is CASSSQVGAGAEGAFF. The CDR3 DNA sequence: TGTGCCAGCAGTTCCCAGGTGGGGGCAGGAGCTGAAGGAGCTTTCTTT.

There are many counts of this clonotype. The chain carries TRBV10-3 and TRBJ2-6, with 9 bases identical to TRBD2. The CDR3 extends over 19 amino acids. CDR1 ENHRY and CDR2 SYGVKD come from the germline V gene. V lost 2 bases and J lost 0; bases outside the gene matches: 8. CDR3 residues: CAISEVLAGTVSGANVLTF. DNA for the CDR3: TGTGCCATCAGTGAGGTGCTAGCGGGAACTGTCTCTGGGGCCAACGTCCTGACTTTC.

This clonotype was detected only a few times. The chain couples TRBV20-1 to TRBJ2-2; 13 bases agree with TRBD2. The V gene's germline CDR1 is DFQATT and CDR2 SNEGSKA (reference sequence). This CDR3 spans 16 amino acids. V dropped 6 bases and J dropped 3; count of bases not matched to a gene: 7. The DNA for the CDR3 is TGCAGTGCCCCAGGACTAGCGGGAGAGTACACCGGGGAGCTGTTTTTT. Translated: CSAPGLAGEYTGELFF.

The V gene is TRBV20-1, the J gene TRBJ1-1; D is unclear. V gave up 2 bases and J gave up 3 bases, with 7 bases separating them. This CDR3 spans 12 amino acids. Germline V gene sequence: CDR1 DFQATT, CDR2 SNEGSKA (reference sequence). This CDR3 reads CSARKDYTEAFF. The CDR3 coding sequence is TGCAGTGCTAGAAAGGACTACACTGAAGCTTTCTTT.

This clonotype was seen a few times. The V gene is TRBV4-1, the J gene TRBJ2-1; D might be TRBD1 (6 bases). CDR1 is MGHRA and CDR2 is YSYEKL in the germline V gene. This CDR3 has 18 amino acids. Trimming left V 4 bases short and J 0 bases short, with 19 bases between. The CDR3 nucleotides read TGCGCCAGCAGCCGGGCTTTAACAGGGATAAGCTCCTACAATGAGCAGTTCTTC. This sequence encodes CASSRALTGISSYNEQFF.